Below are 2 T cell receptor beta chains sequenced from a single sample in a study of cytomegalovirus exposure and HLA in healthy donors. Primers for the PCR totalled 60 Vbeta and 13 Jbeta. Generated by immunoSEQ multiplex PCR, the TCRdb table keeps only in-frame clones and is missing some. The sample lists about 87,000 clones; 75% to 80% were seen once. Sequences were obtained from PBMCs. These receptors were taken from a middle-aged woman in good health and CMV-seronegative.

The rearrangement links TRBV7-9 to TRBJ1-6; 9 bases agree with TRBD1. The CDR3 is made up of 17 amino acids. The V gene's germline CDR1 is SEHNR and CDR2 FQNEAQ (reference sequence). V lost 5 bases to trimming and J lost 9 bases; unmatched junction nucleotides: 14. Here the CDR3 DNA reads TGTGCCAGCAGCCCAGATTGGGCGACAGGGGGAACTTCACCCCTCCACTTT. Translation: CASSPDWATGGTSPLHF.

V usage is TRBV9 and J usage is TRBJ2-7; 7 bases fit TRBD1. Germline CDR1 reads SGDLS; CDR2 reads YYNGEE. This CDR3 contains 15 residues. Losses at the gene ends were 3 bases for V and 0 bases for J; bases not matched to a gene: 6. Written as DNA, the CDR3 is TGTGCCAGCAGCGCACAGGGGACACCCTCCTACGAGCAGTACTTC. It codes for CASSAQGTPSYEQYF.